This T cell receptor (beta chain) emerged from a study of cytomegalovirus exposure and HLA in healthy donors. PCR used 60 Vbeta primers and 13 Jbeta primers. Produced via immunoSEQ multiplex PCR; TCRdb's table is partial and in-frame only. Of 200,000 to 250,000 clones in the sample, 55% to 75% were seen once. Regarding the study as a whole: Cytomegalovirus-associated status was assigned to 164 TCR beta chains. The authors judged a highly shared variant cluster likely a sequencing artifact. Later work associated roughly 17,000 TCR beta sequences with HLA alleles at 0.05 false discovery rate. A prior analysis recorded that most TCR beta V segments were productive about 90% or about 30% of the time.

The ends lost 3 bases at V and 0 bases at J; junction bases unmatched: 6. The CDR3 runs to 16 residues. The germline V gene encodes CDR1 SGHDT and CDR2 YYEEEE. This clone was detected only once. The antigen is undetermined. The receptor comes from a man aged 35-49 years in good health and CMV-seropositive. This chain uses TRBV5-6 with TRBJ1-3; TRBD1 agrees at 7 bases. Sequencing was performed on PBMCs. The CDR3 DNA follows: TGTGCCAGCAGCTCCTTTGACAGGGCCTCTGGAAACACCATATATTTT. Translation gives CASSSFDRASGNTIYF.